This T cell receptor beta chain appears in the sequencing data of a study of shared clonotypes between healthy human individuals. Produced via immunoSEQ multiplex PCR; TCRdb's table is partial and in-frame only. The sample consists of around 88,000 clones, roughly three quarters of them appearing once. This clone was counted only a few times. Its antigen is undetermined. General study findings and limits: Incomplete sequencing of sorted subsets was indicated by rarefaction despite large depth.

Trimming shortened V by 5 bases and J by 7 bases, and 9 bases separated the two germline ends. The CDR3 length is 11 residues. CDR1 is GTSNPN and CDR2 is SVGIG in the germline V gene (reference sequence). The source of this sequence is a man aged 30 to 45 in good health. V is TRBV30 and J is TRBJ2-1, with a possible D match to TRBD2 (5 bases). What was sequenced was memory CD8+ T cells sorted from blood. The subset is: CD45RO+ cells pooled with CCR7-negative TemRA cells. Here the CDR3 reads CAWGELNEQFF. As DNA, the CDR3 is TGTGCCTGGGGGGAGTTGAATGAGCAGTTCTTC.